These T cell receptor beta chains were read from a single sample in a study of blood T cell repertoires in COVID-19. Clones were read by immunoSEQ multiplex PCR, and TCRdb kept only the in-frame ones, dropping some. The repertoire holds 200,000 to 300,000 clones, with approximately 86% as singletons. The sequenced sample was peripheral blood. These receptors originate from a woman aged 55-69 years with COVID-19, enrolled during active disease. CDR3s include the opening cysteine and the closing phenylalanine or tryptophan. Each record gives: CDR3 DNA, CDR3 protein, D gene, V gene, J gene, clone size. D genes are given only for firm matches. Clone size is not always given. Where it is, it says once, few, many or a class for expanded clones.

TGTGCCAGCAGCTTCGCAGGACTAGCGGGCCACAATGAGCAGTTCTTC	CASSFAGLAGHNEQFF	TRBD2	TRBV7-9	TRBJ2-1	.
TGTGCCACCAGTGGGGCAGGGAGGGTCGGCCTCGCGGGGACCCAGTACTTC	CATSGAGRVGLAGTQYF	TRBD2	TRBV24-1	TRBJ2-5	.
TGTGCCAGCAGCCCTAATGACAGGGCCTCTGGAAACACCATATATTTT	CASSPNDRASGNTIYF	TRBD1	TRBV7-2	TRBJ1-3	.
TGTGCCAGCAGCACCCGACAGGGTACAGGGGAGCTGTTTTTT	CASSTRQGTGELFF	TRBD1	TRBV7-2	TRBJ2-2	.
TGTGCCAGCAGTTTCGAGCGGGCCTACAATGAGCAGTTCTTC	CASSFERAYNEQFF	.	TRBV28	TRBJ2-1	once
TGTGCCAGCAGCCCTAAAGGTATTCGGGGGAGTGGATTTATAGAGCAGTACTTC	CASSPKGIRGSGFIEQYF	.	TRBV3-1/TRBV3-2	TRBJ2-7	.
TGTGCCAGCAGCTTAGGGGGCGGGGCAGGGCCTCGAAACACCATATATTTT	CASSLGGGAGPRNTIYF	.	TRBV7-9	TRBJ1-3	.
TGTGCCAGCAGTGGGAGGGCTTCCTGGGGGACCCAGTACTTC	CASSGRASWGTQYF	TRBD2	TRBV9	TRBJ2-5	.
TGTGCCAGTACCAATAGGCTAGAATCAGAGCAGTTCTTC	CASTNRLESEQFF	.	TRBV19	TRBJ2-1	once
TGTGCCAGCAGCCCCCAAACCTTAGCGGGAGGGCCATCCGGGGAGCTGTTTTTT	CASSPQTLAGGPSGELFF	TRBD2	TRBV11-3	TRBJ2-2	.
TGTGCCAGCAGACGTCCCGGGACAGCAAATGAGCAGTTCTTC	CASRRPGTANEQFF	TRBD1	TRBV27	TRBJ2-1	.
TGCGCCAGCAGCGCGACTAGCGTAGCGAACAATGAGCAGTTCTTC	CASSATSVANNEQFF	TRBD2	TRBV5-1	TRBJ2-1	.
TGTGCCAGCAGCCGAGCGGGAGGGACCTACGAGCAGTACTTC	CASSRAGGTYEQYF	TRBD2	TRBV28	TRBJ2-7	once
TGTGCCACCAGTGACCCGGGGACAGCTGGGGCCAACGTCCTGACTTTC	CATSDPGTAGANVLTF	TRBD1	TRBV24-1	TRBJ2-6	.
TGTGCCAGCAGTGTACATACTAGCGGGTCCTACGAGCAGTACTTC	CASSVHTSGSYEQYF	TRBD2	TRBV28	TRBJ2-7	.
TGTGCCAGCAGCTTGCTAGGGGTAGGCTACACCTTC	CASSLLGVGYTF	.	TRBV5-4	TRBJ1-2	.
TGTGCCAGCAGCGTCGAACCAGGAAACTATGGCTACACCTTC	CASSVEPGNYGYTF	.	TRBV9	TRBJ1-2	few
TGTGCCAGCAGTGCCCGGGAGCTAACCGGGGAGCTGTTTTTT	CASSARELTGELFF	.	TRBV25-1	TRBJ2-2	.
TGTGCCAGCAGCCGCAGTAGCACAGATACGCAGTATTTT	CASSRSSTDTQYF	.	TRBV5-5	TRBJ2-3	once
TGTGCCAGCAGCTTGACGGACAGGGGGTATGGCTACACCTTC	CASSLTDRGYGYTF	TRBD1	TRBV11-2	TRBJ1-2	.
TGTGCCAGCAGCTCACTAGCGGGAGACACCGGGGAGCTGTTTTTT	CASSSLAGDTGELFF	TRBD2	TRBV6-5	TRBJ2-2	.
TGTGCCAGCAGCTTAGTCCAGGGAATGTGGGAGAACACTGAAGCTTTCTTT	CASSLVQGMWENTEAFF	.	TRBV7-9	TRBJ1-1	.
TGTGCCAGCAGCTTAGGGCCAGTCCAAGAGACCCAGTACTTC	CASSLGPVQETQYF	.	TRBV7-2	TRBJ2-5	.
TGTGCCAGCAGTGAAATGGAGGGGGCTAGTGGCGAGCAGTACTTC	CASSEMEGASGEQYF	.	TRBV6-1	TRBJ2-7	.
TGTGCCAGCAGTGAAGATTGGCAGGCAAGTGAAGCTTTCTTT	CASSEDWQASEAFF	.	TRBV2	TRBJ1-1	.
TGTGCCAGCGCCCAAGGGGGCAACACTGAAGCTTTCTTT	CASAQGGNTEAFF	TRBD1	TRBV9	TRBJ1-1	.
TGTGCCAGCAGCTTTCGTAGCGGGCCTGGGGGGGACAATGAGCAGTTCTTC	CASSFRSGPGGDNEQFF	TRBD2	TRBV7-9	TRBJ2-1	.
TGTGCCAGCTCACCCGGTTTACCGAGCTACAATGAGCAGTTCTTC	CASSPGLPSYNEQFF	.	TRBV18	TRBJ2-1	.